Below, one T cell receptor beta chain is given with its context. This sample was included in a study of control samples from healthy donors and cancer patients. CDR3 size: 13 residues. The germline gives CDR1 MNHEY, CDR2 SVGAGI. Between the trimmed V and J ends, which lost 7 bases and 2 bases, there was a span of 11 bases. The repertoire was sequenced with immunoSEQ multiplex PCR; TCRdb's copy has only in-frame clones and lacks some. The top ten hold 1% to 1.5% of the sample, which has about 60,000 clones, 75% to 95% seen once. The sample taken for sequencing was PBMCs. This receptor was taken from a woman between 45 and 65 years old with colorectal cancer. This rearrangement joins TRBV6-5 to TRBJ1-2; D might be TRBD1 (6 bases). The chain's CDR3 is CASKYDRNYGYTF. The CDR3, as DNA: TGTGCCAGCAAGTACGACAGGAACTATGGCTACACCTTC.